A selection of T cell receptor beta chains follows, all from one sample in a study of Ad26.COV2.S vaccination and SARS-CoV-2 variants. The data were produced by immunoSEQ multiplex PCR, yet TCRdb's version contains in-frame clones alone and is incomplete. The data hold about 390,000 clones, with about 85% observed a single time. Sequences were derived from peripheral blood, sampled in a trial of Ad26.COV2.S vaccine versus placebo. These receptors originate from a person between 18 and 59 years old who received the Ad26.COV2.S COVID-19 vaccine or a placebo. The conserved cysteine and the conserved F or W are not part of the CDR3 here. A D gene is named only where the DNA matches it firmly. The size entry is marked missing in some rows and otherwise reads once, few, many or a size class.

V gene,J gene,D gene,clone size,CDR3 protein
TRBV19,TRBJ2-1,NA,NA,ASLSKDYNEQF
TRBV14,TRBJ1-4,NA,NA,ASSQRGEKLF
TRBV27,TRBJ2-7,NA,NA,ASSSWGSPYEQY
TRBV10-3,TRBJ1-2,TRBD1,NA,AIRGQAYGYT
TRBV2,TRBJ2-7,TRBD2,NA,ASRGLAGGSEQY
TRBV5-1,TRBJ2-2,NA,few,ASSFNRGELF
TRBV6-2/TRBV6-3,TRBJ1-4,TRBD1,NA,ASSLPGQGNSNEKLF
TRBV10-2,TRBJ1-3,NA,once,ASSVVGYGNTIY
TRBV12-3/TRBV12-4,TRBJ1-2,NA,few,ASSSTVYGYT
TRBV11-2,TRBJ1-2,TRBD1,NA,ASSNRTGGLNYGYT
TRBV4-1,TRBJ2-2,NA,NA,ASSQTPQRGGNTGELF
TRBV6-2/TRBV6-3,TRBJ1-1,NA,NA,ASSYAGGLNTEAF
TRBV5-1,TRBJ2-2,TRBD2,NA,ASSKGLPNTGELF
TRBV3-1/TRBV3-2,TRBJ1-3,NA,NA,ASSQESRPWGTIY
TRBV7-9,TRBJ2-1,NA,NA,ASSSAYEQF
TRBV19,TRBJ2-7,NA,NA,ASSIDGGSYEQY
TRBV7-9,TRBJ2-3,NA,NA,ATSLGVTQY
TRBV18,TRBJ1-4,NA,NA,ASSPRDRTTNEKLF
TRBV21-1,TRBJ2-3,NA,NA,ASSRCARHHGSRRAYTQY
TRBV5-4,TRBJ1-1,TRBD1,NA,ASSSEPQGGGVEAF
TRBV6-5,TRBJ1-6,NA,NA,ASRSQGGQDSPLH
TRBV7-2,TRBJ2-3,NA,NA,ASSLWGPSTDTQY
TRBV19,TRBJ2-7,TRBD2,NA,ASSTDIAGGPNEQY
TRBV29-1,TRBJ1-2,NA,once,SVDRGIYGYT
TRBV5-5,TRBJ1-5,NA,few,ASSLQGVWPQH
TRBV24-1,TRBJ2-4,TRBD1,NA,ATAAGGSDIQY
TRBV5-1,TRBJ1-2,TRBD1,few,ASSWGTDYNYGYT
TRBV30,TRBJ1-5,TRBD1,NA,AWSTTGRTGEPQH
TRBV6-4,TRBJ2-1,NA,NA,ASNVGGPDDSGQF
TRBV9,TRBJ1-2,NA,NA,ASSVGAAYGYT
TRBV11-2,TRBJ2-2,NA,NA,ASSLFPSRLRGTGELF
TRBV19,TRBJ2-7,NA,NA,ASSISRAGEQY